These T cell receptor beta chains were read from a single sample in a study of shared clonotypes between healthy human individuals. Here immunoSEQ multiplex PCR was the method, and the copy in TCRdb shows in-frame clones only, minus some. The repertoire holds 2 million or so clones, with 85% to 95% as singletons. The sample consisted of naive CD4+ T cells sorted from blood. The receptors originated from a man between 18 and 29 years old in good health. CDR3s include the opening cysteine and the closing phenylalanine or tryptophan. A D gene is named only where the DNA matches it firmly. Clone size is not always given. Where it is, it says once, few, many or a class for expanded clones.

TGTGCCAGCAGCCAAGGGGCGGGTCTACAAGAGACCCAGTACTTC	CASSQGAGLQETQYF	.	TRBV4-2	.	TRBJ2-5
TGTGCCAGCAGCTCGGAACAGGGGGTCACTGAAGCTTTCTTT	CASSSEQGVTEAFF	.	TRBV6-1	TRBD1	TRBJ1-1
TGTGCCAGTAGTATTCCCCTTAGCGGGAAAATCGACACCGGGGAGCTGTTTTTT	CASSIPLSGKIDTGELFF	.	TRBV19	TRBD2	TRBJ2-2
TGTGCCAGCAGTTCGGGACAGGGTGTAATCAATTCACCCCTCCACTTT	CASSSGQGVINSPLHF	.	TRBV5-4	TRBD1	TRBJ1-6
TGTGCCAGCTCACCGAGGACTTCCCAAGAGACCCAGTACTTC	CASSPRTSQETQYF	.	TRBV18	.	TRBJ2-5
TGTGCCAGCCGGGGGGGCCCTACAGATACGCAGTATTTT	CASRGGPTDTQYF	.	TRBV6-1	TRBD2	TRBJ2-3
TGTGCCAGCACCATAGACAGGGTAGTGTACACTGAAGCTTTCTTT	CASTIDRVVYTEAFF	.	TRBV5-4	TRBD1	TRBJ1-1
TGTGCCAGCAGCTTAGGACAAGGAAACACCGGGGAGCTGTTTTTT	CASSLGQGNTGELFF	.	TRBV7-9	.	TRBJ2-2
TGTGCCAGCAGCATTGACAGGGGGAAATACGAGCAGTACTTC	CASSIDRGKYEQYF	.	TRBV5-4	TRBD1	TRBJ2-7
TGCGCCAGCAGCCAAGGCTGGCCCAGGGAGGCAGATACGCAGTATTTT	CASSQGWPREADTQYF	once	TRBV4-1	.	TRBJ2-3
TGTGCCAGCAGTGAGACAGGGGTAAAAGAGACCCAGTACTTC	CASSETGVKETQYF	few	TRBV2	TRBD1	TRBJ2-5
TGTGCCAGCAAGCCCCGGGAAACCGGGGAGCTGTTTTTT	CASKPRETGELFF	.	TRBV2	.	TRBJ2-2
TGTGCCAGCAGCCCCAGACAGGGAGGGAACACTGAAGCTTTCTTT	CASSPRQGGNTEAFF	.	TRBV9	TRBD1	TRBJ1-1
TGTGCCAGCAGTTTCGGGACTAAGAGGGACAATGAGCAGTTCTTC	CASSFGTKRDNEQFF	.	TRBV27	TRBD2	TRBJ2-1
TGTGCCAGCAGTGAGGCAGGGGGTTCTGGAAACACCATATATTTT	CASSEAGGSGNTIYF	.	TRBV25-1	TRBD1	TRBJ1-3
TGTGCCAGTAGTACGACAGGGCGCGGTCTCTATGGCTACACCTTC	CASSTTGRGLYGYTF	.	TRBV19	TRBD1	TRBJ1-2
TGTGCCAGCCGGCCACAGGGCGGGACCGGGGAGCTGTTTTTT	CASRPQGGTGELFF	.	TRBV6-5	.	TRBJ2-2
TGTGCCAGCAGCTTAGATCTGGGTCCAGATACGCAGTATTTT	CASSLDLGPDTQYF	.	TRBV11-2	.	TRBJ2-3
TGTGCCAGCAGCTTCGAAGGAGGGGCTACTGAAAAACTGTTTTTT	CASSFEGGATEKLFF	.	TRBV7-9	.	TRBJ1-4
TGTGCCAGCAGCCCCAAGACAGGAGTCCAAGAGACCCAGTACTTC	CASSPKTGVQETQYF	.	TRBV7-3	.	TRBJ2-5
TGCGCCAGCAGCTTGGATCAACCGGCTAACTATGGCTACACCTTC	CASSLDQPANYGYTF	.	TRBV5-1	.	TRBJ1-2
TGTGCCAGCAACCCCCCGGGACAGGGGGTGAGCTCCTATAATTCACCCCTCCACTTT	CASNPPGQGVSSYNSPLHF	once	TRBV7-9	TRBD1	TRBJ1-6
TGTGCCTGGAGTGTAAAAGATACGCAGTATTTT	CAWSVKDTQYF	.	TRBV30	.	TRBJ2-3
TGTGCCAGCAGCTTACATAAACTCGACGGACCCACAGATACGCAGTATTTT	CASSLHKLDGPTDTQYF	.	TRBV7-9	.	TRBJ2-3
TGTGCCAGCAGCAAAGTCGACGGCTCCTACGAGCAGTACTTC	CASSKVDGSYEQYF	once	TRBV21-1	.	TRBJ2-7
TGTGCCAGCAGCTTCCTCCCGAGGTCTGGGGCCAACGTCCTGACTTTC	CASSFLPRSGANVLTF	.	TRBV7-9	.	TRBJ2-6
TGTGCCAGCAGCTTCCTCACAGGGCAAACCGGGGAGCTGTTTTTT	CASSFLTGQTGELFF	.	TRBV5-6	.	TRBJ2-2
TGTGCCAGCACGGCATCGGGTTCACCCCTCCACTTT	CASTASGSPLHF	.	TRBV6-1	.	TRBJ1-6
TGTGCCAGCAGCTCAACAGGACAGGGTGGGTACGAGCAGTACTTC	CASSSTGQGGYEQYF	.	TRBV27	TRBD1	TRBJ2-7
TGCGCCAGCAGCCAGGATAGGGGCGCAGGGGTGCACACCGGGGAGCTGTTTTTT	CASSQDRGAGVHTGELFF	.	TRBV4-3	.	TRBJ2-2
TGCGCCAGCAGCCAAGGGGACGGCTCTAATTCACCCCTCCACTTT	CASSQGDGSNSPLHF	once	TRBV4-3	.	TRBJ1-6
TGTGCCAGCAGAAAGCCACCGGGACAGGGGGCGAACGAGCAGTACTTC	CASRKPPGQGANEQYF	.	TRBV5-6	TRBD1	TRBJ2-7
TGCGCCAGCAGCCAAGAGGACAGGCACAATCAGCCCCAGCATTTT	CASSQEDRHNQPQHF	.	TRBV4-1	TRBD1	TRBJ1-5
TGCGCCAGCAGCTTGGGAGGGACTAAGTCTGGGGAGCTGTTTTTT	CASSLGGTKSGELFF	.	TRBV5-1	TRBD2	TRBJ2-2
TGTGCCAGCAGTCGGACAGGGGCCGATCAGCCCCAGCATTTT	CASSRTGADQPQHF	.	TRBV6-6	TRBD1	TRBJ1-5
TGTGCCAGTAGTATAGTGGGGTTCAATCAGCCCCAGCATTTT	CASSIVGFNQPQHF	few	TRBV19	.	TRBJ1-5
TGCGCCAGCAGCCAAGAGGGATTAGGACCGGCGGGGGCTTTCTTT	CASSQEGLGPAGAFF	.	TRBV4-1	.	TRBJ1-1
TGTGCCAGCAGCCTAGCGGGAGGGCCTTACAATGAGCAGTTCTTC	CASSLAGGPYNEQFF	.	TRBV11-2	TRBD2	TRBJ2-1
TGTGCCAGCAGTTACAGGGGGCGCGGGGCCTCACCCCTCCACTTT	CASSYRGRGASPLHF	few	TRBV6-5	TRBD1	TRBJ1-6
TGTGCCAGCAGCCCCGACTTGTTCGCGAACACCGGGGAGCTGTTTTTT	CASSPDLFANTGELFF	once	TRBV4-2	.	TRBJ2-2
TGTGCCAGCAGACCGGGGGGGCGAGGAGAGACCCAGTACTTC	CASRPGGRGETQYF	.	TRBV6-6	TRBD2	TRBJ2-5
TGCAGCGCCCGGGATTACACCGGGGAGCTGTTTTTT	CSARDYTGELFF	once	TRBV29-1	.	TRBJ2-2